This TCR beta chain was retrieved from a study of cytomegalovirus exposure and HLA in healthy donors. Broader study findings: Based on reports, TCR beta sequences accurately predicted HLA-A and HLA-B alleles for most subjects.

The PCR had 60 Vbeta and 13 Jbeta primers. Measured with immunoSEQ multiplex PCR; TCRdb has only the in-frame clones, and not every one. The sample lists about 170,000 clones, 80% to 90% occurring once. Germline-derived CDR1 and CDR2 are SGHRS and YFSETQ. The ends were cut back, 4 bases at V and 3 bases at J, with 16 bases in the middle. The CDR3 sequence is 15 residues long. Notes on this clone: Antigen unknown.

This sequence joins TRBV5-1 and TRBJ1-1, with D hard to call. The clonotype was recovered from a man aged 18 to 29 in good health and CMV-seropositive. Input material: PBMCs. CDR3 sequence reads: CASSPLPVRYTEAFF. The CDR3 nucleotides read TGCGCCAGCAGCCCCCTGCCAGTGAGGTACACTGAAGCTTTCTTT.